Below are 24 T cell receptor beta chains sequenced from a single sample in a study of beta chain features in type 1 diabetes. The entirety of the isolated RNA underwent reverse transcription, so expressed TCRB transcripts were sequenced. Clones were read by immunoSEQ multiplex PCR, and TCRdb kept only the in-frame ones, dropping some. The repertoire consists of around 310,000 clones, with 11% occurring once and the leading ten covering over 0.015%. The material sequenced was naive CD4+ T cells from blood. These receptors were collected from a woman between 25 and 40 years old in good health.

The CDR3 DNA sequence: TGTGCCAGCAGCTTACTGGGACAGGGCTATGGCTACACCTTC. Translation: CASSLLGQGYGYTF. This chain connects TRBV5-6 to TRBJ1-2; 9 nucleotides match TRBD1. V was pared by 2 bases and J by 4 bases, with 3 bases of the junction left unmatched. CDR1 SGHDT and CDR2 YYEEEE come from the germline V gene. This CDR3 comprises 14 residues.

The chain uses TRBV7-8 and TRBJ2-1; 12 bases are a match to TRBD2. V shed 1 base and J 7 bases; nucleotides not matched to a gene: 8. Per germline, CDR1 SGHVS and CDR2 FQNEAQ. This CDR3 is 17 amino acids long. This CDR3 reads CASSLVWTSGTGNEQFF. The CDR3 nucleotides are TGTGCCAGCAGCTTAGTCTGGACTAGCGGGACAGGGAATGAGCAGTTCTTC.

The chain carries TRBV5-6 and TRBJ2-2, with a possible D match to TRBD2 (6 bases). The CDR3 length is 17 residues. The germline V and J ends were trimmed by 0 bases and 2 bases, with 14 bases remaining between them. The germline gives CDR1 SGHDT, CDR2 YYEEEE. The CDR3 here is CASSLAQTSLNTGELFF. The CDR3 DNA follows: TGTGCCAGCAGCTTGGCCCAGACTAGTCTTAACACCGGGGAGCTGTTTTTT.

This clone was seen a few times. The chain is built from TRBV27 and TRBJ2-2; D possibly corresponds to TRBD2 (5 bases). CDR1 and CDR2 (germline): MNHEY, SMNVEV (reference sequence). The V end lost 4 bases, the J end lost 4 bases, and 10 bases lay between the germline ends. The CDR3 runs to 14 residues. CDR3 sequence (DNA): TGTGCCAGCAGTTGGCGGGCTACCACCGGGGAGCTGTTTTTT. It yields the protein CASSWRATTGELFF.

This chain connects TRBV7-2 to TRBJ2-1; tentatively, D is TRBD2 (5 bases). There are 15 residues in the CDR3. CDR1 and CDR2 (germline): SGHTA, FQGNSA. V was shortened by 4 bases and J by 0 bases, with 10 bases between the two germline ends. CDR3: CASSWRVSSYNEQFF. CDR3 nucleotides: TGTGCCAGCAGCTGGCGGGTTAGCTCCTACAATGAGCAGTTCTTC.

This chain joins TRBV11-2 and TRBJ2-2; unclear D gene. CDR3 length equals 13 residues. Between the trimmed V and J ends, which lost 5 bases and 6 bases, there was a span of 10 bases. Germline loops: CDR1 SGHAT, CDR2 FQNNGV. DNA for the CDR3: TGTGCCAGCAGCCCTAGTGTTCCCGGGGAGCTGTTTTTT. The encoded protein is CASSPSVPGELFF.

The chain links TRBV6-6 to TRBJ2-5; TRBD2 might be the D (5 bases). The V gene lost 0 bases and the J gene lost 4 bases, with 15 bases spanning the gap. Germline CDR1 reads MNHNY; CDR2 reads SVGAGI (reference sequence). The CDR3 loop spans 16 amino acids. CDR3 DNA sequence: TGTGCCAGCAGTTACTCCGGCCGGACGGCGGGAGAGACCCAGTACTTC. Translation gives CASSYSGRTAGETQYF.

The chain is built from TRBV9 and TRBJ2-5; 7 positions agree with TRBD2. CDR1 and CDR2 (germline): SGDLS, YYNGEE. The V and J ends lost 4 bases and 4 bases, in that order; junction bases with no gene match: 10. The CDR3 is made up of 15 amino acids. The CDR3 sequence is CASSPRDWGGETQYF. The CDR3, as DNA: TGTGCCAGCAGCCCCCGGGACTGGGGGGGAGAGACCCAGTACTTC. Filled out from reference TRBV9 and TRBJ2-5, the complete variable domain reads DSGVTQTPKHLITATGQRVTLRCSPRSGDLSVYWYQQSLDQGLQFLIQYYNGEERAKGNILERFSAQQFPDLHSELNLSSLELGDSALYFCASSPRDWGGETQYFGPGTRLLVL.

This clone was seen at least ten times. V is TRBV13 and J is TRBJ2-6; D is ambiguous. The CDR3 runs 14 residues. V dropped 0 bases and J dropped 6 bases, with 6 bases sitting between them. Germline CDR1 PRHDT, CDR2 FYEKMQ (reference sequence). The CDR3 loop reads CASSLGRQANVLTF. Written as DNA, the CDR3 is TGTGCCAGCAGCTTAGGGAGACAGGCCAACGTCCTGACTTTC.

The chain links TRBV7-2 to TRBJ1-1, with D hard to call. V was pared by 6 bases and J by 2 bases, with 7 bases between. The CDR3 has 12 amino acids. Germline CDR1 is SGHTA and CDR2 is FQGNSA. CDR3 sequence reads: CASSHSNTEAFF. The CDR3 DNA reads TGTGCCAGCAGTCACTCTAACACTGAAGCTTTCTTT.

The chain uses TRBV2 and TRBJ2-3; 12 nucleotides match TRBD2. The V gene end was trimmed by 7 bases and the J gene end by 3 bases; junction bases not matched to a gene: 8. From germline, CDR1 is SNHLY and CDR2 FYNNEI. The CDR3 contains 16 residues. In DNA, the CDR3 is TGTGCCAGCAAACCGGGACTAGCGGGCGGAACAGATACGCAGTATTTT. Encoded protein: CASKPGLAGGTDTQYF.

This clone has a handful of counts. V and J are TRBV7-3 and TRBJ2-1; 8 nucleotides match TRBD2. The V and J ends lost 4 bases and 8 bases, in that order; junction bases with no gene match: 13. Germline V gives CDR1 SGHTA, CDR2 FQGTGA. This CDR3 spans 16 amino acids. CDR3 nucleotide sequence: TGTGCCAGCAGCTCATTTCCCGGGACTAGGGGGGATGAGCAGTTCTTC. This gives the protein CASSSFPGTRGDEQFF.

J is TRBJ2-7 and V is TRBV30; D possibly corresponds to TRBD1 (5 bases). The CDR3 is made up of 12 amino acids. Trimming took 4 bases from V and 6 from J, leaving 13 bases between them. Looked up from germline, CDR1 is GTSNPN and CDR2 is SVGIG (reference sequence). CDR3 region: CAWNPGSGEQYF. CDR3 bases: TGTGCCTGGAACCCAGGGTCAGGCGAGCAGTACTTC.

The CDR3 DNA sequence: TGTGCCAGCAGTTCTCAGCGTCAAGAGACCCAGTACTTC. Its protein product is CASSSQRQETQYF. The chain uses TRBV6-6 and TRBJ2-5, with D hard to call. V lost 4 bases, J lost 2 bases, and 8 bases lay in between. The germline CDR1 and CDR2 sequences are MNHNY and SVGAGI (reference sequence). The CDR3 is 13 residues long.

The chain recombines TRBV27 with TRBJ1-1, with a tentative D call TRBD1 (6 bases). CDR3 length: 15 amino acids. The germline gives CDR1 MNHEY, CDR2 SMNVEV (reference sequence). Trimming took 6 bases from V and 3 from J, leaving 17 bases between them. The CDR3 sequence is CASSKYRDKHTEAFF. The CDR3, as DNA: TGTGCCAGCAGCAAGTACAGGGATAAACACACTGAAGCTTTCTTT.

V is TRBV9 and J is TRBJ2-1; 9 nucleotides line up with TRBD2. The CDR3 covers 16 residues. Trimming at V came to 0 bases and at J to 7 bases, leaving 8 bases not matched to a gene. CDR1 and CDR2 (germline): SGDLS, YYNGEE. This CDR3 reads CASSVVSWTSANEQFF. DNA of the CDR3: TGTGCCAGCAGCGTAGTCTCGTGGACTAGCGCTAATGAGCAGTTCTTC.

This clone was detected only a few times. This sequence joins TRBV7-2 and TRBJ2-1; D gene uncertain. V dropped 5 bases and J dropped 0 bases, with 11 bases sitting between them. Germline CDR1 SGHTA, CDR2 FQGNSA. This CDR3 has 15 residues. Here the CDR3 reads CASSLLSDSYNEQFF. CDR3 nucleotide sequence: TGTGCCAGCAGCCTACTGAGCGACTCCTACAATGAGCAGTTCTTC.

This clone was observed at least ten times. The chain uses TRBV18 and TRBJ2-5; 8 positions agree with TRBD1. Per germline, CDR1 KGHSH and CDR2 LQKENI. This CDR3 contains 13 residues. This CDR3 is CASTGDQQETQYF. The CDR3 DNA reads as TGTGCTTCGACAGGGGACCAACAAGAGACCCAGTACTTC.

The chain couples TRBV5-1 to TRBJ2-1, with 10 positions matching TRBD2. The J segment lost 4 bases and the V segment lost 0 bases, leaving 4 bases of the junction unmatched. The CDR3 has 16 amino acids. The germline CDR1 and CDR2 sequences are SGHRS and YFSETQ. CDR3 in amino acids: CASSLVPSGSYNEQFF. The CDR3 DNA reads TGCGCCAGCAGCTTGGTTCCTAGCGGGAGTTACAATGAGCAGTTCTTC.

There are a few counts of this clone. The rearrangement links TRBV5-1 to TRBJ2-5; D unclear. The CDR3 runs 15 residues. Germline CDR1 is SGHRS and CDR2 is YFSETQ. Trimming took off 1 base at V and 5 bases at J, with 15 bases between the two ends. The CDR3 coding sequence is TGCGCCAGCAGCTTGAGTCCTAGGCTCGAGGAGACCCAGTACTTC. Translating gives CASSLSPRLEETQYF.

This clone appeared a few times. The chain combines TRBV4-2 with TRBJ2-1; 7 positions agree with TRBD2. This CDR3 has 12 amino acids. Unmatched junction bases numbered 3, after V lost 6 bases and J lost 7 bases. CDR1 is LGHNA, CDR2 YNFKEQ, per germline. In DNA, the CDR3 is TGTGCCAGCAGTCGAGCGGGGAATGAGCAGTTCTTC. It translates to CASSRAGNEQFF.

This clone was counted only a few times. The chain has TRBV25-1 and TRBJ2-1, with 8 bases fitting TRBD1. V gave up 3 bases and J gave up 4 bases; unmatched junction bases: 5. This CDR3 comprises 15 residues. Germline CDR1 is MGHDK and CDR2 is SYGVNS. The CDR3 coding sequence is TGTGCCAGCAGTGATCTACAGGGGGTATACAATGAGCAGTTCTTC. This gives the protein CASSDLQGVYNEQFF.

The V gene is TRBV27, the J gene TRBJ2-7, with 11 bases fitting TRBD1. Germline values: CDR1 MNHEY, CDR2 SMNVEV (reference sequence). Trimming cost V 2 bases and J 5 bases; bases outside gene matches: 2. This CDR3 region has 14 residues. CDR3 loop: CASSLRGQGDEQYF. The CDR3 DNA sequence: TGTGCCAGCAGTTTAAGGGGACAGGGGGACGAGCAGTACTTC.

This clone came up a few times. This chain connects TRBV29-1 to TRBJ2-5; the match to TRBD2 covers 7 bases. This CDR3 is built from 13 residues. With V trimmed by 6 bases and J by 1 base, 5 bases remained unmatched. Per the germline V gene, CDR1 is SQVTM and CDR2 is ANQGSEA. The CDR3, as DNA: TGCAGCGTCCTAGGGACTACCCAAGAGACCCAGTACTTC. Its translation is CSVLGTTQETQYF.